Below, 5 T cell receptor beta chains from the same sample are listed, as sequenced in a study of PD-L1 blockade in urothelial cancer. Data came from immunoSEQ multiplex PCR; TCRdb stores just in-frame clones and leaves some out. The table records about 130,000 clones, approximately 84% of them present only once. Time point meaning: pretreatment peripheral blood. The specimen was PBMCs, collected around atezolizumab (anti-PD-L1) treatment. These receptors originate from a man in his fifties or sixties with urothelial cancer.

This chain links TRBV27 with TRBJ2-3, with D maybe TRBD2 (6 bases). Trimming took 5 bases from V and 2 from J, leaving 14 bases between them. The CDR3 has 15 residues. Germline CDR1 MNHEY, CDR2 SMNVEV (reference sequence). The CDR3 here is CASSPRDFHTDTQYF. The CDR3 DNA reads TGTGCCAGCAGTCCCCGGGACTTCCACACAGATACGCAGTATTTT.

In its sample, this clone was seen a few times. The chain has TRBV4-1 and TRBJ1-2, with 10 bases that match TRBD1. From germline, CDR1 is MGHRA and CDR2 YSYEKL. V lost 3 bases, J lost 8 bases, and 9 bases stayed unmatched. The CDR3 contains 15 residues. DNA for the CDR3: TGCGCCAGCAGCCAGGGCGACAGGGGGCCGGGGGGCTACACCTTC. Amino acid sequence: CASSQGDRGPGGYTF.

This chain's CDR3 is CASSFGLAGKVAVNEQFF. DNA for the CDR3: TGTGCCAGCAGCTTTGGACTAGCGGGGAAGGTAGCGGTCAATGAGCAGTTCTTC. The gene calls are TRBV7-9 and TRBJ2-1; 12 bases map to TRBD2. CDR1 and CDR2 (germline): SEHNR, FQNEAQ (reference sequence). The CDR3 runs 18 residues. Germline trimming cut 3 bases from V and 6 bases from J; bases unmatched to any gene: 12.

As DNA, the CDR3 is TGTGCCAGCAGTCCACGGACTAGCGGGAGTAAGAATGAGCAGTTCTTC. Protein: CASSPRTSGSKNEQFF. The rearrangement uses TRBV27 and TRBJ2-1; 13 bases fit TRBD2. The germline V gene has CDR1 MNHEY and CDR2 SMNVEV (reference sequence). The J segment lost 7 bases and the V segment lost 5 bases, leaving 8 bases of the junction unmatched. The length of the CDR3 is 16 residues.

CDR3 sequence: CASSLGGSEETQYF. In DNA, the CDR3 is TGCGCCAGCAGCTTGGGGGGCTCTGAAGAGACCCAGTACTTC. The chain combines TRBV5-1 with TRBJ2-5, with D possibly TRBD1 on 5 matching bases. Germline CDR1 SGHRS, CDR2 YFSETQ. The length of the CDR3 is 14 residues. Trimming shortened V by 0 bases and J by 3 bases, and 9 bases separated the two germline ends. The full variable domain, in which reference TRBV5-1 and TRBJ2-5 provide the parts outside the CDR3, is KAGVTQTPRYLIKTRGQQVTLSCSPISGHRSVSWYQQTPGQGLQFLFEYFSETQRNKGNFPGRFSGRQFSNSRSEMNVSTLELGDSALYLCASSLGGSEETQYFGPGTRLLVL.